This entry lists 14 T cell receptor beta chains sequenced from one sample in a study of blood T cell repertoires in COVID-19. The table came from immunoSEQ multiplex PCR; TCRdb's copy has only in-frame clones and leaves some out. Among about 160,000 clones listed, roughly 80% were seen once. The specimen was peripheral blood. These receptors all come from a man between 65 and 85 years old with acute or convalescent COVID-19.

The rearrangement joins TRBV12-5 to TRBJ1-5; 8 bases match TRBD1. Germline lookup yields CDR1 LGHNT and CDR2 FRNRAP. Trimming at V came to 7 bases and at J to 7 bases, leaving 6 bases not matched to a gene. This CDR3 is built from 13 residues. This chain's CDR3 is CASALDREQPQHF. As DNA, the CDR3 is TGTGCTAGTGCCCTGGACAGGGAACAGCCCCAGCATTTT.

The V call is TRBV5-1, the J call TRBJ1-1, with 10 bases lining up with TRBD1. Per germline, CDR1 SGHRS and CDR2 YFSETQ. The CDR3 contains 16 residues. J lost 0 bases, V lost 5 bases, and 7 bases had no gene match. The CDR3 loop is CASRPGTGDMNTEAFF. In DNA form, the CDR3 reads TGCGCCAGCAGACCCGGGACAGGGGACATGAACACTGAAGCTTTCTTT.

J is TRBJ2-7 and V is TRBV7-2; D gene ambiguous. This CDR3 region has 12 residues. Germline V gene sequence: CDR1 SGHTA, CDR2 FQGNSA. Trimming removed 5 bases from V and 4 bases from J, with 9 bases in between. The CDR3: CASSRSRYEQYF. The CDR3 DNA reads TGTGCCAGCAGCCGCTCGAGGTACGAGCAGTACTTC.

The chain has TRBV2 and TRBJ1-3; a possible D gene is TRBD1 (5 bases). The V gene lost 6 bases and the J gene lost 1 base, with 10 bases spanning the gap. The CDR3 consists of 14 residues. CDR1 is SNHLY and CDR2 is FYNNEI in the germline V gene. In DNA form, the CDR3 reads TGTGCCAGCAGAGGAGGGGTTTCTGGAAACACCATATATTTT. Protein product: CASRGGVSGNTIYF.

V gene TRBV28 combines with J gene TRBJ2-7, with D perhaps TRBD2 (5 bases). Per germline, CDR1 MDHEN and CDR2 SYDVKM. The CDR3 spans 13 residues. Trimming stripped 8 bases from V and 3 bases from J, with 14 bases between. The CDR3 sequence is CASGRTGFYEQYF. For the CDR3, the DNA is TGTGCCAGCGGTCGGACGGGGTTCTACGAGCAGTACTTC.

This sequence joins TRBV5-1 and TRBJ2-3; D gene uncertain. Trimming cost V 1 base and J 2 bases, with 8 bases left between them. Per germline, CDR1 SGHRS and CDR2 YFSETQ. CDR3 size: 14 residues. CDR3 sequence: CASSLTGPTDTQYF. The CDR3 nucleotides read TGCGCCAGCAGCTTGACGGGTCCCACAGATACGCAGTATTTT.

Here the CDR3 reads CASSLLAGVFGEQFF. The CDR3 coding sequence is TGTGCCAGCAGTTTACTAGCGGGAGTTTTTGGTGAGCAGTTCTTC. The genes are TRBV27 and TRBJ2-1, with 10 positions matching TRBD2. CDR1 is MNHEY, CDR2 SMNVEV, per germline (reference sequence). CDR3 length: 15 residues. Trimming took 2 bases from V and 9 from J; bases not matched to a gene: 7.

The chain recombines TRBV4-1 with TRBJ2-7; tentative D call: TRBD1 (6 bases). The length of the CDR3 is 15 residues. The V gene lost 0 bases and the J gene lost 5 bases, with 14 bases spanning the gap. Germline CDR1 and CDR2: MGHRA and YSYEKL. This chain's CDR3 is CASSQEMSRGHEQYF. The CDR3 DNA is TGCGCCAGCAGCCAAGAGATGAGCAGGGGCCACGAGCAGTACTTC.

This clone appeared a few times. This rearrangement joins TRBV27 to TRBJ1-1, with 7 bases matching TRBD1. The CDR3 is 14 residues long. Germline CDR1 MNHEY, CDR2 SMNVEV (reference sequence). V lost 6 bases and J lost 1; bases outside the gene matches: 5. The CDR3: CASRSGGTNTEAFF. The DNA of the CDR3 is TGTGCCAGCAGGTCAGGGGGTACGAACACTGAAGCTTTCTTT.

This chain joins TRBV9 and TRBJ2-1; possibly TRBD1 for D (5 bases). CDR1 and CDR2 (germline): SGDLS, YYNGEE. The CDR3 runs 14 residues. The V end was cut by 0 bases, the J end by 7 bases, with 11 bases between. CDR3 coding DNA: TGTGCCAGCAGCGTAGCTACGACAGCAAATGAGCAGTTCTTC. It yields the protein CASSVATTANEQFF.

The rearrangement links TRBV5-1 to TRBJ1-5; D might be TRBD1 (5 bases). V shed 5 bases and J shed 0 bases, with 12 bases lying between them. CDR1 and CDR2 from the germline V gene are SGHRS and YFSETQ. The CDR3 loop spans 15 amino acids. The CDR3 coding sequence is TGCGCCAGCAGGGAGGGACCCCTTAGCAATCAGCCCCAGCATTTT. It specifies CASREGPLSNQPQHF.

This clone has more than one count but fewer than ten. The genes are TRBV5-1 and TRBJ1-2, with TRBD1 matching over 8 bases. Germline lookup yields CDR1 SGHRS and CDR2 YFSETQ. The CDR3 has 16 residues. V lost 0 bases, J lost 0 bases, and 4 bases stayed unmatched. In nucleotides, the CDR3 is TGCGCCAGCAGCTTGGCCAGGGGGCAGACTAACTATGGCTACACCTTC. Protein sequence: CASSLARGQTNYGYTF.

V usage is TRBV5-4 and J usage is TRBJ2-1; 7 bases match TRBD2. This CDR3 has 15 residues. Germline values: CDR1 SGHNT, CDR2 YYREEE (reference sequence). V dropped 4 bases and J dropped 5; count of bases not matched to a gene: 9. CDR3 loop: CASSPTAGLDNEQFF. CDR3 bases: TGTGCCAGCAGCCCGACAGCGGGACTCGACAATGAGCAGTTCTTC.

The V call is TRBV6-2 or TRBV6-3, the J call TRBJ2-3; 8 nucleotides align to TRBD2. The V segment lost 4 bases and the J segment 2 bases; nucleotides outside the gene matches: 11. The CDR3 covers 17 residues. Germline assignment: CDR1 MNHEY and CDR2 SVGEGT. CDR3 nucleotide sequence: TGTGCCAGCAGTTTGGAGGTACTAGCGGTCGACACAGATACGCAGTATTTT. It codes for CASSLEVLAVDTDTQYF.